This T cell receptor beta chain emerged from a study of cytomegalovirus exposure and HLA in healthy donors. Study-wide results and limits: Information on immune exposure was restricted to one variable (CMV serostatus).

Comment on this clone: Its antigen is not identified.

The CDR3 covers 15 residues. Germline V gene lookup returns CDR1 SGHNT and CDR2 YYREEE (reference sequence). J gave up 4 bases and V 2 bases, and 6 bases lay outside the gene matches. Amplification used 60 Vbeta primers and 13 Jbeta primers. Repertoires were generated with immunoSEQ multiplex PCR, while TCRdb's copy carries only in-frame clones and drops some. Of over 100,000 clones in the sample, about 61% were seen once. This sequence joins TRBV5-4 and TRBJ1-1; 9 positions agree with TRBD1. The sequence derives from a woman younger than 45 in good health and CMV-seronegative. Material for sequencing was PBMCs. CDR3 residues: CASSLDRGSGTEAFF. As DNA, the CDR3 is TGTGCCAGCAGCTTAGACAGGGGGTCGGGCACTGAAGCTTTCTTT.